The source of this T cell receptor beta chain is a study of early T cells in non-severe SARS-CoV-2 infection. Background on the study: Bulk RNA from unsorted whole blood was sequenced; chains were unpaired.

This clonotype was seen a few times. Antigen unknown. Trimming shortened V by 0 bases and J by 3 bases, and 13 bases separated the two germline ends. The CDR3 extends over 15 amino acids. Germline V gene lookup returns CDR1 SGHNT and CDR2 YYREEE (reference sequence). Unique molecular identifiers were attached to individual cDNA molecules. TCRdb re-derived calls from the 5' RACE reads in MiXCR, one entry per CDR3 protein. The sample has tens of thousands of distinct CDR3 sequences; less than 15% are singletons. Study findings and constraints: Comparison of clonotypes with VDJdb favored anti-spike CD8 responses while missing private and CD4 specificities.

The rearrangement links TRBV5-4 to TRBJ2-7; tentatively, D is TRBD2 (6 bases). The sequencing used whole blood, collected at baseline. This TCR derives from an adult who was a healthcare worker with PCR-confirmed SARS-CoV-2 infection or an uninfected control (not recorded which). The CDR3 DNA sequence: TGTGCCAGCAGCTTGGCCGGACTATCCCACTACGAGCAGTACTTC. Protein product: CASSLAGLSHYEQYF.